The 20 T cell receptor beta chains presented below share a single source sample, sequenced in a study of CD8+CD57+ T cells in acquired aplastic anemia. All patients picked for sequencing had shown, by flow cytometry, an expansion of CD8+CD57+ cells. It was genomic DNA that served as the template for profiling TCR beta VDJ and CDR3. Using its own MiXCR run on the reads, TCRdb lists one record per CDR3 protein. Among some 160,000 distinct CDR3 sequences listed, around half were seen once. Sequenced material: sorted CD4+, CD8+, or CD8+CD57+ T cells (not recorded which) from PBMCs. The receptors shown here come from a human donor with aplastic anemia.

The V call is TRBV19, the J call TRBJ2-7, with D possibly being TRBD1 (5 bases). Germline CDR1 and CDR2: LNHDA and SQIVND (reference sequence). The CDR3 loop spans 13 amino acids. Trimming cost V 4 bases and J 2 bases, with 9 bases left between them. Here the CDR3 DNA reads TGTGCCAGTAGTAAAGACAGCACCTACGAGCAGTACTTC. The encoded protein is CASSKDSTYEQYF.

V usage is TRBV7-8 and J usage is TRBJ2-7; 9 bases are shared with TRBD2. The germline CDR1 and CDR2 sequences are SGHVS and FQNEAQ. This CDR3 is 16 amino acids long. The V gene end was trimmed by 4 bases and the J gene end by 0 bases; junction bases not matched to a gene: 7. DNA of the CDR3: TGTGCCAGCAGCTGGGTAGCGGGGGACAGCTCCTACGAGCAGTACTTC. Encoded protein: CASSWVAGDSSYEQYF.

Regarding this clonotype: One base away lies a much larger clone, so this may be a sequencing read error. This CDR3 reads CARRLDPHIKWDYGYTF. CDR3 bases: TGTGCCCGCAGGTTGGACCCTCACATAAAATGGGACTATGGCTACACCTTC. This chain uses TRBV6-1 with TRBJ1-2; no clear D. The CDR3 is made up of 17 amino acids. CDR1 is MNHNS and CDR2 is SASEGT in the germline V gene.

The sample holds many counts of this clonotype. The J gene is TRBJ2-3, the V gene TRBV6-1, with D maybe TRBD1 (6 bases). V was clipped by 5 bases and J by 0 bases, with 15 bases between them. Per the germline V gene, CDR1 is MNHNS and CDR2 is SASEGT. The CDR3 length is 16 residues. The CDR3 spells CASSQGHQLSTDTQYF. The CDR3 DNA sequence: TGTGCCAGCAGTCAGGGACACCAACTTAGCACAGATACGCAGTATTTT.

This clonotype was counted ten times or more. The chain joins TRBV7-6 to TRBJ1-4; 10 bases agree with TRBD1. The CDR3 contains 15 residues. After removal of 4 bases from V and 7 bases from J, the junction contained 6 bases not matched to a gene. CDR1 is SGHVS, CDR2 FNYEAQ, per germline. This CDR3 is CASSSTGGSGEKLFF. CDR3 sequence (DNA): TGTGCCAGCAGCTCGACAGGGGGCTCAGGTGAAAAACTGTTTTTT.

The rearrangement joins TRBV10-3 to TRBJ2-1; possible D gene TRBD2, 5 bases. The CDR3 is 12 residues long. V was pared by 2 bases and J by 10 bases, with 9 bases between. Germline CDR1 is ENHRY and CDR2 is SYGVKD. The CDR3 loop is CAISEPGEEQFF. The CDR3 coding sequence is TGTGCCATCAGTGAGCCCGGGGAGGAGCAGTTCTTC.

The chain uses TRBV20-1 and TRBJ2-5; D call uncertain. The CDR3 has 13 amino acids. V was pared by 0 bases and J by 5 bases, with 10 bases between. The germline gives CDR1 DFQATT, CDR2 SNEGSKA (reference sequence). This chain's CDR3 is CSARDRLAETQYF. The CDR3 DNA reads as TGCAGTGCTAGAGATAGGTTGGCGGAGACCCAGTACTTC.

This clonotype occurred many times. V gene TRBV6-6 combines with J gene TRBJ1-1; D gene ambiguous. The germline CDR1 and CDR2 sequences are MNHNY and SVGAGI (reference sequence). V was pared by 4 bases and J by 0 bases, with 9 bases between. The CDR3 is made up of 14 amino acids. In nucleotides, the CDR3 is TGTGCCAGCAGTTCTGAGGGCATGAACACTGAAGCTTTCTTT. This gives the protein CASSSEGMNTEAFF.

The chain recombines TRBV10-2 with TRBJ2-5, with 11 bases fitting TRBD2. The J segment lost 7 bases and the V segment lost 1 base, leaving 8 bases of the junction unmatched. Germline values: CDR1 WSHSY, CDR2 SAAADI. There are 16 residues in the CDR3. CDR3 sequence: CASSELTSGAASTQYF. The CDR3 DNA is TGCGCCAGCAGTGAGTTGACTAGCGGGGCAGCCTCGACCCAGTACTTC.

The chain combines TRBV24-1 with TRBJ1-1, with 7 bases fitting TRBD1. In germline, CDR1 is KGHDR, CDR2 SFDVKD. V was clipped by 4 bases and J by 9 bases; unmatched bases: 7. CDR3 length: 13 amino acids. The CDR3 loop reads CATSESPTGKAFF. CDR3 in DNA: TGTGCCACCAGTGAATCCCCGACAGGGAAAGCTTTCTTT.

The chain links TRBV2 to TRBJ2-3; 10 nucleotides match TRBD2. Germline CDR1 SNHLY, CDR2 FYNNEI. V was clipped by 6 bases and J by 4 bases; unmatched bases: 1. This CDR3 contains 13 residues. Here the CDR3 reads CASRGTSADTQYF. In nucleotides, the CDR3 is TGTGCCAGCAGAGGGACTAGCGCAGATACGCAGTATTTT.

The chain has TRBV10-3 and TRBJ2-5; 7 nucleotides agree with TRBD2. Trimming cost V 6 bases and J 1 base; bases outside gene matches: 2. CDR3 length: 13 amino acids. CDR1 is ENHRY and CDR2 is SYGVKD in the germline V gene. CDR3 amino acids: CAIRGLIQETQYF. The CDR3 DNA reads TGTGCCATCAGGGGACTAATCCAAGAGACCCAGTACTTC.

This clonotype has only a few counts. This rearrangement joins TRBV9 to TRBJ1-1; D is unclear. This CDR3 spans 15 amino acids. V lost 5 bases to trimming and J lost 4 bases, with 18 bases between them. CDR1 and CDR2 (germline): SGDLS, YYNGEE. The CDR3 protein is CASSPLSTLGTEAFF. As DNA, the CDR3 is TGTGCCAGCAGTCCCCTTTCTACTCTGGGCACTGAAGCTTTCTTT.

The V and J genes are TRBV2 and TRBJ1-1; no definite D call. Germline V gives CDR1 SNHLY, CDR2 FYNNEI. V dropped 5 bases and J dropped 8 bases, with 15 bases sitting between them. This CDR3 has 13 residues. CDR3 amino acids: CASSWTRENEAFF. CDR3 DNA: TGTGCCAGCAGTTGGACGAGGGAGAACGAAGCTTTCTTT.

The chain has TRBV19 and TRBJ1-6; tentatively, D is TRBD1 (5 bases). With 6 bases removed from V and 6 bases from J, the gap between germline ends came to 12 bases. The CDR3 totals 14 residues. CDR1 and CDR2 from the germline V gene are LNHDA and SQIVND (reference sequence). The CDR3 DNA sequence: TGTGCCAGTAGCGAGACAGCCTTTAATTCACCCCTCCACTTT. Translating gives CASSETAFNSPLHF.

This clonotype appeared many times. This chain connects TRBV4-3 to TRBJ2-2, with a tentative D call TRBD1 (5 bases). The CDR3 totals 15 residues. Germline CDR1 reads LGHNA; CDR2 reads YSLEER. V was pared by 4 bases and J by 3 bases, with 12 bases between. DNA for the CDR3: TGCGCCAGCAGCCCCAGGGCCCTTCACACCGGGGAGCTGTTTTTT. As protein: CASSPRALHTGELFF.

The table lists this clonotype with a count of one. This chain uses TRBV19 with TRBJ2-5; D unresolved. Trimming pared 3 bases from V and 1 base from J, leaving 6 bases between. The CDR3 is 13 amino acids. Germline lookup yields CDR1 LNHDA and CDR2 SQIVND (reference sequence). The CDR3 protein is CASSIVRQETQYF. The CDR3 DNA follows: TGTGCCAGTAGTATTGTACGCCAAGAGACCCAGTACTTC.

This clonotype was observed at least ten times. The chain combines TRBV19 with TRBJ2-5, with 10 bases lining up with TRBD1. Losses at the gene ends were 1 base for V and 5 bases for J; bases not matched to a gene: 4. Germline V gene sequence: CDR1 LNHDA, CDR2 SQIVND (reference sequence). CDR3 size: 15 residues. The CDR3 loop reads CASSIGDRGGETQYF. The CDR3 DNA reads as TGTGCCAGTAGTATAGGGGACAGGGGCGGCGAGACCCAGTACTTC.

This clonotype has ten or more counts. The chain carries TRBV6-1 and TRBJ1-1; TRBD1 is a possible D gene (6 bases). Trimming left V 6 bases short and J 6 bases short, with 20 bases between. CDR1 is MNHNS, CDR2 SASEGT, per germline. The CDR3 covers 15 residues. DNA for the CDR3: TGTGCCAGCAGAGAGGTATCCGGGGGGGCCCCTGAAGCTTTCTTT. Residues: CASREVSGGAPEAFF.

With regard to this clonotype: A read error may explain this, as a much larger clone is one base away. The chain carries TRBV24-1 and TRBJ2-3, with TRBD2 matching 8 bases. V shed 11 bases and J 7 bases; nucleotides not matched to a gene: 19. Per the germline V gene, CDR1 is KGHDR and CDR2 is SFDVKD. The CDR3 loop spans 16 amino acids. The CDR3 DNA is TGTGCCAGCAGCTTCAATGTAGCGGGAAGCACTAATACGCAGTATTTT. It yields the protein CASSFNVAGSTNTQYF.